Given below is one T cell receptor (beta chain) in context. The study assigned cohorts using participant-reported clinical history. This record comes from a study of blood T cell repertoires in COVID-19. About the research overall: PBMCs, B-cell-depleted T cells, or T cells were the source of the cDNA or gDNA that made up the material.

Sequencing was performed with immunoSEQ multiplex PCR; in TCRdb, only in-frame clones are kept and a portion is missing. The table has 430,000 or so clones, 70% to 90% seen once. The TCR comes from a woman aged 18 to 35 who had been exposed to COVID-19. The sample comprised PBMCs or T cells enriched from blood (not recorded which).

Here the CDR3 DNA reads TGTGCCAGCAGCTTGAGATGGTGGGAGGGCCAGACAGATACGCAGTATTTT. It yields the protein CASSLRWWEGQTDTQYF. The rearrangement joins TRBV5-6 to TRBJ2-3, with 7 bases identical to TRBD2. Trimming removed 1 base from V and 3 bases from J; junction bases left unmatched: 11. In germline, CDR1 is SGHDT, CDR2 YYEEEE. The CDR3 length is 17 residues.